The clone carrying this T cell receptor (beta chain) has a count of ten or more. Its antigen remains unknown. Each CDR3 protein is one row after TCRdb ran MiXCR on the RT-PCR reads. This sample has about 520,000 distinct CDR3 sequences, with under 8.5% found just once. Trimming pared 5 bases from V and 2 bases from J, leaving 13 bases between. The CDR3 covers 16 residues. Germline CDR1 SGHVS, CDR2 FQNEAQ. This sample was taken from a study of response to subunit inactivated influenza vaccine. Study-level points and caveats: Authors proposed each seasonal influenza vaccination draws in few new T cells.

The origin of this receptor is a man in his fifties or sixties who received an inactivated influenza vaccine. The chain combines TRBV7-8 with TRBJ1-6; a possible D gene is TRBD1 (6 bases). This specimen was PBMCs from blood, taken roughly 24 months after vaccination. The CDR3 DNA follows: TGTGCCAGCAGCCCGCGGACAGCTACCTATAATTCACCCCTCCACTTT. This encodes CASSPRTATYNSPLHF. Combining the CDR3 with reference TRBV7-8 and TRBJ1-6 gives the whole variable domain GAGVSQSPRYKVAKRGQDVALRCDPISGHVSLFWYQQALGQGPEFLTYFQNEAQLDKSGLPSDRFFAERPEGSVSTLKIQRTQQEDSAVYLCASSPRTATYNSPLHFGNGTRLTVT.